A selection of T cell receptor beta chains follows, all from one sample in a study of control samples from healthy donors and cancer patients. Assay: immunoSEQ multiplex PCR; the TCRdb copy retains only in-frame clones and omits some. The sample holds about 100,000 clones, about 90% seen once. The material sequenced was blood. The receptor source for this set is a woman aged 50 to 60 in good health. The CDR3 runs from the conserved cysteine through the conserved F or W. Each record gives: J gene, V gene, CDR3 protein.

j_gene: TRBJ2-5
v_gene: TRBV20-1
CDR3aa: CSASFPRLAGLQETQYF

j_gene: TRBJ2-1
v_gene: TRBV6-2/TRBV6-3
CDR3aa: CASSYSNYNEQFF

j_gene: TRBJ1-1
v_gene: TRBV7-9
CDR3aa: CASSEGQKNTEAFF

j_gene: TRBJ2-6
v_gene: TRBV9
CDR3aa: CASSVAGANVLTF

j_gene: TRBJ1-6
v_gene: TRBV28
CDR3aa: CASSIPRLNNSPLHF

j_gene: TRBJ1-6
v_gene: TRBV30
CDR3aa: CAWSVSGANSPLHF

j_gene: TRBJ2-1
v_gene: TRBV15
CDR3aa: CATSPFGVEQFF

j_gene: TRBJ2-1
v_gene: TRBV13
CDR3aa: CASSPASGGYNEQFF

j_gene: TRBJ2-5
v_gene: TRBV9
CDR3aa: CASSLGLAGQETQYF

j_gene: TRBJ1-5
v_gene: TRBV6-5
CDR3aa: CASSYAGDRVGQPQHF

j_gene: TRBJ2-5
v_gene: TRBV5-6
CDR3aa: CASSLDRGSKRGTQYF

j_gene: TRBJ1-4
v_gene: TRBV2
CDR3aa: CASSWGGGNEKLFF

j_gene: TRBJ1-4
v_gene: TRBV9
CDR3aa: CASSARQGTGEKLFF

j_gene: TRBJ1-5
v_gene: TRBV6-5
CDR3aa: CASSRQGLSNQPQHF

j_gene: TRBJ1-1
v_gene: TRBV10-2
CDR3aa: CASTGVNTEAFF

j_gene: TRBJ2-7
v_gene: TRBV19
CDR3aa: CASSIVRGPSYEQYF

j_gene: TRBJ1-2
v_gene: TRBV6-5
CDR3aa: CAISPSPGGYTF

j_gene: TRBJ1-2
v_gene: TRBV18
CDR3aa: CASSPNGQGARLRGYTF

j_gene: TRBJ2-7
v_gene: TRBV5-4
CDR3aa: CASSFDSKYEQYF

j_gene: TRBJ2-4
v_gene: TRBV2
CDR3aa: CASAPVLAKNIQYF

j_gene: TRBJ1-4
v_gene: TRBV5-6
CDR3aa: CASRMRGADEKLFF

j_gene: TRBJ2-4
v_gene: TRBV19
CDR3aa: CASSETPGPANGGAKNIQYF

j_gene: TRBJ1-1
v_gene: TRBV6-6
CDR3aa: CASRSGLTEAFF

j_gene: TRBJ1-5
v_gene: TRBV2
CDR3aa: CASSQERNQPQHF

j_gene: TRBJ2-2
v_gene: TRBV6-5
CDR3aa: CASSYGRQGHGELFF

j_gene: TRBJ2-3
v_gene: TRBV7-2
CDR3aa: CASSFGFAVATDTQYF

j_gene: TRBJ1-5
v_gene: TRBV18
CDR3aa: CASSPPGHRNQPQHF

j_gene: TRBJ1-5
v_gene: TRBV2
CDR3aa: CASSPWTGGQHF

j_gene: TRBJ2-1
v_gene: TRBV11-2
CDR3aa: CASSPSGGSYNEQFF

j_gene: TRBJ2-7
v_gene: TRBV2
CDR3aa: CASSEEVTGVGEQYF

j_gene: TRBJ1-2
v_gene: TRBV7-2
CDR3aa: CASSFLSTASQYGYTF

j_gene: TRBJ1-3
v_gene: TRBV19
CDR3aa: CASRVRGQSTGNTIYF

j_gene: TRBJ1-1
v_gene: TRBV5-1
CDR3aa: CASSLDADFMNTEAFF

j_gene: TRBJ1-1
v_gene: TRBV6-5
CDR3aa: CASSSPTGEGNTEAFF

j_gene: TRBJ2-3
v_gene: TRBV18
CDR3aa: CASSPVEGGMTDTQYF

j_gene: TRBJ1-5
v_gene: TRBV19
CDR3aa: CASSFGQESHF

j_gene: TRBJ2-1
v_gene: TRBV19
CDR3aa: CASSNVVKQFF

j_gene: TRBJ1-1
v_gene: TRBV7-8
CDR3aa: CASRRDNEAFF

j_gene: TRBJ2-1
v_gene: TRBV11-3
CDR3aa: CASSLDGPSNEQFF

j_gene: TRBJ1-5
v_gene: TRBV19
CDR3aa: CASSKEDQPQHF

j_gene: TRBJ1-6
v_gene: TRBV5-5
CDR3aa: CASSWGPDYNSPLHF

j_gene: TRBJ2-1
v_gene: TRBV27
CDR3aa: CASSSRLDEQFF

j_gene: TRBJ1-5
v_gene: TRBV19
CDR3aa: CASMSARGNQPQHF

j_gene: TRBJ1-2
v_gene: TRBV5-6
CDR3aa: CASSLGYNYGYTF

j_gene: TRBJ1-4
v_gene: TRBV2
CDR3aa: CASRFTDGNNEKLFF

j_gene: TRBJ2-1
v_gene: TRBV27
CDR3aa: CASTSTGTSGRGEQFF

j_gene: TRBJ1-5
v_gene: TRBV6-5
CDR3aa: CASITTDTSQPQHF